The 15 T cell receptor beta chains below were found in one sample sequenced in a study of cytomegalovirus exposure and HLA in healthy donors. PCR was performed using 60 Vbeta and 13 Jbeta primers. The table came from immunoSEQ multiplex PCR; TCRdb's copy has only in-frame clones and leaves some out. The table has over 150,000 clones, approximately 80% seen once. The source material was PBMCs. The receptors derive from a man between 45 and 60 years old in good health and CMV-seropositive.

In its sample, this clone was seen a few times. The chain is built from TRBV5-5 and TRBJ2-1, with D possibly being TRBD2 (7 bases). Germline CDR1 and CDR2: SGHKS and YYEKEE (reference sequence). This CDR3 region has 15 residues. Trimming took off 2 bases at V and 5 bases at J, with 14 bases between the two ends. CDR3 loop: CASSFWGGWDNEQFF. CDR3 nucleotide sequence: TGTGCCAGCAGCTTTTGGGGGGGCTGGGACAATGAGCAGTTCTTC. Complete variable domain (other parts from reference TRBV5-5 and TRBJ2-1): DAGVTQSPTHLIKTRGQQVTLRCSPISGHKSVSWYQQVLGQGPQFIFQYYEKEERGRGNFPDRFSARQFPNYSSELNVNALLLGDSALYLCASSFWGGWDNEQFFGPGTRLTVL.

J is TRBJ2-7 and V is TRBV7-2; 9 bases line up with TRBD1. There are 16 residues in the CDR3. The germline V gene has CDR1 SGHTA and CDR2 FQGNSA. With V trimmed by 4 bases and J by 2 bases, 9 bases remained unmatched. CDR3: CASSSPTGTGTYEQYF. The DNA of the CDR3 is TGTGCCAGCAGCTCCCCTACCGGGACAGGGACCTACGAGCAGTACTTC.

CDR3 DNA sequence: TGTGCCAGCAGCAAAGCGAAAGCTAACAGGGCTAGCAATCAGCCCCAGCATTTT. This sequence encodes CASSKAKANRASNQPQHF. The V call is TRBV21-1, the J call TRBJ1-5; TRBD1 is the table's D call, not checked against the DNA. TRBV21-1 is a recognized pseudogene. The CDR3 sequence is 18 residues long.

This chain joins TRBV2 and TRBJ1-2; D unclear. The V gene's germline CDR1 is SNHLY and CDR2 FYNNEI. The ends were cut back, 0 bases at V and 5 bases at J, with 13 bases in the middle. The CDR3 length is 15 residues. The CDR3 bases are TGTGCCAGCAGTGAAGCGGACTCCTCAGCGTATGGCTACACCTTC. Amino acid sequence: CASSEADSSAYGYTF.

The chain recombines TRBV27 with TRBJ2-1, with TRBD2 matching over 10 bases. Germline V gives CDR1 MNHEY, CDR2 SMNVEV (reference sequence). The CDR3 has 14 residues. In DNA form, the CDR3 reads TGTGCTACAGGGTCGGTAGCGGGGGGTGGTGAGCAGTTCTTC. Encoded protein: CATGSVAGGGEQFF.

Only one count was recorded for this clone. This sequence joins TRBV11-3 and TRBJ2-2, with D perhaps TRBD2 (5 bases). This CDR3 has 15 amino acids. With 0 bases removed from V and 4 bases from J, the gap between germline ends came to 9 bases. Germline V lookup: CDR1 SGHNT, CDR2 YENEEA. Written as DNA, the CDR3 is TGTGCCAGCAGCTTAGAATCGGGGATCACCGGGGAGCTGTTTTTT. Encoded protein: CASSLESGITGELFF. The entire variable domain, with the rest obtained from reference TRBV11-3 and TRBJ2-2, is as follows: EAGVVQSPRYKIIEKKQPVAFWCNPISGHNTLYWYLQNLGQGPELLIRYENEEAVDDSQLPKDRFSAERLKGVDSTLKIQPAELGDSAVYLCASSLESGITGELFFGEGSRLTVL.

The rearrangement links TRBV9 to TRBJ1-1, with D maybe TRBD1 (5 bases). Between the trimmed V and J ends, which lost 3 bases and 1 base, there was a span of 10 bases. CDR1 is SGDLS and CDR2 is YYNGEE in the germline V gene. There are 14 residues in the CDR3. CDR3 nucleotide sequence: TGTGCCAGCAGCGCGATGACAGAGAACACTGAAGCTTTCTTT. It codes for CASSAMTENTEAFF.

The rearrangement uses TRBV18 and TRBJ1-2; 8 nucleotides align to TRBD1. Trimming took 3 bases from V and 6 from J; bases not matched to a gene: 6. Germline CDR1 KGHSH, CDR2 LQKENI. The CDR3 loop spans 14 amino acids. CDR3 region: CASSPRTGSDGYTF. For the CDR3, the DNA is TGTGCCAGCTCACCCCGGACAGGGTCCGATGGCTACACCTTC.

The chain joins TRBV7-9 to TRBJ1-1; D not certain. Between the trimmed V and J ends, which lost 4 bases and 0 bases, there was a span of 12 bases. This CDR3 is built from 15 residues. CDR1 is SEHNR and CDR2 is FQNEAQ in the germline V gene (reference sequence). The CDR3 is CASSSFRSMNTEAFF. The CDR3 DNA is TGTGCCAGCAGCTCCTTCAGGTCAATGAACACTGAAGCTTTCTTT.

This clone came up a few times. This sequence joins TRBV5-1 and TRBJ1-2; perhaps TRBD1 as D (6 bases). Germline loops: CDR1 SGHRS, CDR2 YFSETQ. Trimming left V 4 bases short and J 2 bases short, with 9 bases between. The CDR3 extends over 13 amino acids. The CDR3 region has the DNA TGCGCCAGCAGCGTCGGACAGAACTATGGCTACACCTTC. Encoded protein: CASSVGQNYGYTF.

This rearrangement joins TRBV9 to TRBJ2-1; 9 positions agree with TRBD1. The CDR3 extends over 17 amino acids. Trimming cost V 0 bases and J 1 base; bases outside gene matches: 5. Germline CDR1 and CDR2: SGDLS and YYNGEE. The CDR3 DNA reads as TGTGCCAGCAGCGTAGGGACCGGGACAGGGTCCTACAATGAGCAGTTCTTC. Translation gives CASSVGTGTGSYNEQFF.

V usage is TRBV4-3 and J usage is TRBJ2-1; 7 bases line up with TRBD1. Germline V CDR1 and CDR2: LGHNA, YSLEER. This CDR3 comprises 13 residues. J lost 7 bases, V lost 0 bases, and 0 bases had no gene match. The CDR3 nucleotides are TGCGCCAGCAGCCAAGAACAGGGGAATGAGCAGTTCTTC. The encoded protein is CASSQEQGNEQFF.

The genes are TRBV5-1 and TRBJ2-5; 9 nucleotides align to TRBD1. V lost 0 bases, J lost 5 bases, and 8 bases stayed unmatched. Per germline, CDR1 SGHRS and CDR2 YFSETQ. The CDR3 spans 16 residues. In nucleotides, the CDR3 is TGCGCCAGCAGCTTGGAGGGACAGGGTATGTGGGAGACCCAGTACTTC. Residues: CASSLEGQGMWETQYF.

By share of the sample, this clone is medium-sized. The chain recombines TRBV5-1 with TRBJ2-5; 8 bases align to TRBD2. This CDR3 is built from 17 residues. Germline V gene data show CDR1 as SGHRS and CDR2 as YFSETQ. Trimming took 3 bases from V and 5 from J; bases not matched to a gene: 15. The CDR3 DNA is TGCGCCAGCAGCTCCAGTCCGTTAAGCGGGGGCAGGGAGACCCAGTACTTC. Its translation: CASSSSPLSGGRETQYF.

This clone has only a few counts. Its ends do not fully match the called genes, so a read error is possible. The V and J genes are TRBV11-2 and TRBJ2-7; tentatively, D is TRBD1 (5 bases). Germline CDR1 SGHAT, CDR2 FQNNGV. The CDR3 loop spans 15 amino acids. CDR3 nucleotides: TGTGCCAGCAGCTTAGAAGGGGCGAGGTCCTCCGAGCAGTACTTC. As protein: CASSLEGARSSEQYF.